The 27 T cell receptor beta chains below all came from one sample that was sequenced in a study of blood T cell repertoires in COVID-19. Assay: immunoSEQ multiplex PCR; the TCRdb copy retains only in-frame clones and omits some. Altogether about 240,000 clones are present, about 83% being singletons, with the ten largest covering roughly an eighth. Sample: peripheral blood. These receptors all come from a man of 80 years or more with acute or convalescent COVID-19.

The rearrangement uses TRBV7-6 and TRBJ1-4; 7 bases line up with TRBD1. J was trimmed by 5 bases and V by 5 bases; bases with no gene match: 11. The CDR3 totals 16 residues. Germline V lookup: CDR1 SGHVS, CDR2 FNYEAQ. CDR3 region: CASSRIGTDQNEKLFF. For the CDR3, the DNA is TGTGCCAGCAGCCGAATCGGGACAGACCAAAATGAAAAACTGTTTTTT. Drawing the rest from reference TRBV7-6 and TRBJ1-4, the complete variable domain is GAGVSQSPRYKVTKRGQDVALRCDPISGHVSLYWYRQALGQGPEFLTYFNYEAQQDKSGLPNDRFSAERPEGSISTLTIQRTEQRDSAMYRCASSRIGTDQNEKLFFGSGTQLSVL.

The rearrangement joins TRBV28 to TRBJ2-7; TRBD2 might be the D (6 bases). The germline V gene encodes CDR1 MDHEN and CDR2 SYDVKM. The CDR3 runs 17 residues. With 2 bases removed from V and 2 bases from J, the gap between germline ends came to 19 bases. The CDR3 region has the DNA TGTGCCAGCAGTTTAATCGGAGGGCCCCCGGATCCCTACGAGCAGTACTTC. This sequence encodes CASSLIGGPPDPYEQYF.

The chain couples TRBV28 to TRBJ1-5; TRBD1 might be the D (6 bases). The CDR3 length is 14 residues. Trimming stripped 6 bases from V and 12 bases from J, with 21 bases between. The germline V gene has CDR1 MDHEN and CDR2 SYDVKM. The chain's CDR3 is CASRQGTGTSSQHF. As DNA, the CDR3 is TGTGCCAGCAGGCAAGGAACCGGGACAAGCAGCCAGCATTTT.

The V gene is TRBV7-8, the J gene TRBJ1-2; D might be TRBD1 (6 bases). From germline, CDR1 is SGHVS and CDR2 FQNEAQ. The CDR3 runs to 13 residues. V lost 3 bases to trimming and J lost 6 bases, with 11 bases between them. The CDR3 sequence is CASSFDRSDGYTF. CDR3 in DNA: TGTGCCAGCAGCTTCGACAGGTCTGATGGCTACACCTTC.

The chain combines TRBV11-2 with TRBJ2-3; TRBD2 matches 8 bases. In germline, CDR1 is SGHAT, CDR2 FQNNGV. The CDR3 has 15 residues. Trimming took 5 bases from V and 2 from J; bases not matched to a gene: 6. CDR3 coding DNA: TGTGCCAGCAGCGCAACGGGGGGGTACACAGATACGCAGTATTTT. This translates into CASSATGGYTDTQYF.

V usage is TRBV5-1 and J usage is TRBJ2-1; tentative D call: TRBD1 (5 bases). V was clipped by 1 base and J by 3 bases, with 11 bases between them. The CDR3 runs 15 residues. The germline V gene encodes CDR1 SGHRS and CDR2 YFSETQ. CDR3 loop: CASSLIGQGYNEQFF. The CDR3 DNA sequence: TGCGCCAGCAGCTTGATTGGGCAGGGCTACAATGAGCAGTTCTTC.

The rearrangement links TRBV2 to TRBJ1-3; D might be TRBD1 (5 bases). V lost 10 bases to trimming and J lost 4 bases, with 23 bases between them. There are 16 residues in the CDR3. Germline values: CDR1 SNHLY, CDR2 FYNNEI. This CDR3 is CAIEILTSRGGNTIYF. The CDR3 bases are TGTGCCATAGAAATACTGACTTCAAGGGGAGGAAACACCATATATTTT.

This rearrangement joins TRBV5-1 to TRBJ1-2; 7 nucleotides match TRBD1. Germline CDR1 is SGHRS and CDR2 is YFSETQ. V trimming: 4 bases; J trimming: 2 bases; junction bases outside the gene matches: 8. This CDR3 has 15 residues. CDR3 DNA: TGCGCCAGCAGCCCCACCCTGACAGGGAACTATGGCTACACCTTC. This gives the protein CASSPTLTGNYGYTF.

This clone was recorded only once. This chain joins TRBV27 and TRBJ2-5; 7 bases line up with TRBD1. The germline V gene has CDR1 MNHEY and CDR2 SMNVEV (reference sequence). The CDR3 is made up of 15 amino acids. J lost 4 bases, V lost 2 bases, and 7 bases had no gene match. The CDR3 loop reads CASSLRLGGRETQYF. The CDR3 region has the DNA TGTGCCAGCAGTTTAAGGTTAGGGGGCCGAGAGACCCAGTACTTC.

The CDR3 reads CASSLEQGALHF. CDR3 sequence (DNA): TGTGCCAGCAGCTTGGAGCAGGGGGCCCTCCACTTT. The chain is built from TRBV11-2 and TRBJ1-6; 7 positions agree with TRBD1. The CDR3 loop spans 12 amino acids. The ends lost 3 bases at V and 14 bases at J; junction bases unmatched: 4. The germline V gene has CDR1 SGHAT and CDR2 FQNNGV.

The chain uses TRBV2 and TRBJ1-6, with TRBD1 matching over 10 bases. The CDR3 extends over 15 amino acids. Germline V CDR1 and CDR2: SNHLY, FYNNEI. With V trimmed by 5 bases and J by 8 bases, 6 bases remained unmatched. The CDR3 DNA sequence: TGTGCCAGCAGTAGCCGGGACAGGGGTCATTCACCCCTCCACTTT. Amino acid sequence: CASSSRDRGHSPLHF.

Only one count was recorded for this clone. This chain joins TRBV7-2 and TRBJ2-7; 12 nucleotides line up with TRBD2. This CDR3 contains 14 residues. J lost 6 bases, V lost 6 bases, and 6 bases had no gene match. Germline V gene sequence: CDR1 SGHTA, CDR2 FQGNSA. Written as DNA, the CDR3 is TGTGCCAGCAGTGGACTAGCGGGGCCTAGCGAGCAGTACTTC. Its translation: CASSGLAGPSEQYF.

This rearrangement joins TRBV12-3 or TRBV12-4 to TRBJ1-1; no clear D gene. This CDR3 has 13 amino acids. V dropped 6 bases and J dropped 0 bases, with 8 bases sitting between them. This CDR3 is CASSSNLNTEAFF. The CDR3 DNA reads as TGTGCCAGCAGCTCTAACCTGAACACTGAAGCTTTCTTT.

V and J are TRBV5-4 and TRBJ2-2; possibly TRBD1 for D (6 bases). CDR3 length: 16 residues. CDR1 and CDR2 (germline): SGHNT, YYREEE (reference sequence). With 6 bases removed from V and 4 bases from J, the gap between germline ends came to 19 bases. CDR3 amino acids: CASTPSGGGGTGELFF. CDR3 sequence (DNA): TGTGCCAGCACTCCCTCTGGGGGCGGCGGCACCGGGGAGCTGTTTTTT.

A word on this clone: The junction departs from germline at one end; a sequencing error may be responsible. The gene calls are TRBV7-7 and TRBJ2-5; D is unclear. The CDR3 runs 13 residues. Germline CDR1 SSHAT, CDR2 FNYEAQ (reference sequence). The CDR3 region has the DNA TGTGCTAGCAGCTTAATCCCCGGAGAGACCCAGTACTTC. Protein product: CASSLIPGETQYF.

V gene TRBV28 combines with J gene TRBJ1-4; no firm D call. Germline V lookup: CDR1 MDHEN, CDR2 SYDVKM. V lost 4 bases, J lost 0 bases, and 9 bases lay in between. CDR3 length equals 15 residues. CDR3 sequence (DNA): TGTGCCAGCAGTTCACACGCCGCAACTAATGAAAAACTGTTTTTT. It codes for CASSSHAATNEKLFF.

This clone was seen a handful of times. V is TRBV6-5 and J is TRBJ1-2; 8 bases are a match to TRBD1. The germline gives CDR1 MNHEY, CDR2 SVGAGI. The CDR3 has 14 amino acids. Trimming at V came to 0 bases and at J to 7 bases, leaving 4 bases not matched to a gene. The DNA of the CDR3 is TGTGCCAGCAGTTACTCCGCAGGGGGCTCTGGCTACACCTTC. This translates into CASSYSAGGSGYTF.

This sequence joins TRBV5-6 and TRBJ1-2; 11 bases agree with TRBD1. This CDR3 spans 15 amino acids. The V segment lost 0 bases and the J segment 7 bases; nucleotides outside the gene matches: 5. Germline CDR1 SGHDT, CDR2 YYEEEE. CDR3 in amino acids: CASSLARTGGSGYTF. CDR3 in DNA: TGTGCCAGCAGCTTGGCCCGGACAGGGGGCAGTGGCTACACCTTC.

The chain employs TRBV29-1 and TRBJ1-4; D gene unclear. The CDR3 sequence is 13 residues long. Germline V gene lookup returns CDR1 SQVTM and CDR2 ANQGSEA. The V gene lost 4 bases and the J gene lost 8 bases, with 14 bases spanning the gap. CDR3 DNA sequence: TGCAGCGTTGGAGGGTCAGCGAGGGAAAAACTGTTTTTT. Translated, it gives CSVGGSAREKLFF.

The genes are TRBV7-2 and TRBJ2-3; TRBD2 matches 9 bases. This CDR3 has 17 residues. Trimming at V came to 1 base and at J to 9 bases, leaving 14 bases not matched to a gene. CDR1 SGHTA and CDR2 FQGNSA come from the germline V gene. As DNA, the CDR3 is TGTGCCAGCAGCTTAGTGGGTGGGCACAGCGGGGGGAAGACGCAGTATTTT. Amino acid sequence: CASSLVGGHSGGKTQYF.

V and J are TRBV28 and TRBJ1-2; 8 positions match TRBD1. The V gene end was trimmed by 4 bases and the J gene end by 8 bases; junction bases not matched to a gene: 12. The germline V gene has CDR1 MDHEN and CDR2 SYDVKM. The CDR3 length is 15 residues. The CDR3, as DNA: TGTGCCAGCAGTTCCTACACCGGGACAGGAGCCGGCTACACCTTC. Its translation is CASSSYTGTGAGYTF.

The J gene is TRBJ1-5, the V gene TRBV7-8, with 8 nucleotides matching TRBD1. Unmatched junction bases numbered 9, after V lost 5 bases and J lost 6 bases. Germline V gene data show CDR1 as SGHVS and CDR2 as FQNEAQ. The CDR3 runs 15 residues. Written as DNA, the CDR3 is TGTGCCAGCAGCCAGGACAGGGCGGAGGCTCAGCCCCAGCATTTT. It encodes CASSQDRAEAQPQHF.

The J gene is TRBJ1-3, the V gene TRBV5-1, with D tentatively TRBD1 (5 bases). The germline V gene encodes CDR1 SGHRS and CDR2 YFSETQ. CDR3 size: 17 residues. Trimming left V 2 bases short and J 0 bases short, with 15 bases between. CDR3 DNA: TGCGCCAGCAGCTTAGGCCGGACAAGGACCTCTGGAAACACCATATATTTT. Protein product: CASSLGRTRTSGNTIYF. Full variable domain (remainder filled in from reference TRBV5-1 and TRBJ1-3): KAGVTQTPRYLIKTRGQQVTLSCSPISGHRSVSWYQQTPGQGLQFLFEYFSETQRNKGNFPGRFSGRQFSNSRSEMNVSTLELGDSALYLCASSLGRTRTSGNTIYFGEGSWLTVV.

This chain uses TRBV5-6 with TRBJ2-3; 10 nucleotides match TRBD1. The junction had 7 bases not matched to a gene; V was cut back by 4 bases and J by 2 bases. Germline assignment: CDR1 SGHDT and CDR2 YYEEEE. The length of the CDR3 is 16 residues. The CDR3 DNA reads TGTGCCAGCAGCGCCGGCGGGACAGGGGTCACAGATACGCAGTATTTT. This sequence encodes CASSAGGTGVTDTQYF.

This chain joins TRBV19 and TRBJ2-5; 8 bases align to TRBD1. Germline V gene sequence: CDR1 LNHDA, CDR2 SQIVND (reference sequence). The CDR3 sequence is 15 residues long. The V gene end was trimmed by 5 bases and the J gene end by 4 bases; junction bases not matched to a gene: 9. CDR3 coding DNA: TGTGCCAGTAGTGACCGTCGGACAGGGCCAGAGACCCAGTACTTC. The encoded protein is CASSDRRTGPETQYF.

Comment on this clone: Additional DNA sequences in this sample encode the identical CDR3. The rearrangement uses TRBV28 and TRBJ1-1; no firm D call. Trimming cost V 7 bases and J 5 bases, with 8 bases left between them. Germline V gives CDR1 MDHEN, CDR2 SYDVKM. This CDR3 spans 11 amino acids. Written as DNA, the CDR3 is TGTGCCAGCACGGGGTATACTGAAGCTTTCTTT. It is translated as CASTGYTEAFF.

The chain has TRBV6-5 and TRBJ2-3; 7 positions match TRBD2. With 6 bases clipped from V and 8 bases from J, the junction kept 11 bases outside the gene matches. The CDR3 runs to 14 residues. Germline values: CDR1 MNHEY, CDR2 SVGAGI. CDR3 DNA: TGTGCCAGCAGCGCCAGGGACTACCCCGGTACGCAGTATTTT. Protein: CASSARDYPGTQYF.